These T cell receptor beta chains were read from a single sample in a study of cytomegalovirus exposure and HLA in healthy donors. Using immunoSEQ multiplex PCR, the repertoire was profiled, and TCRdb retains in-frame clones only, with some absent. Of around 300,000 clones listed, 65% to 85% are singletons. The sample was PBMCs. These receptors came from a female donor in good health and CMV-seronegative. CDR3s include the opening cysteine and the closing phenylalanine or tryptophan. D genes are given only for firm matches. The size entry is marked missing in some rows and otherwise reads once, few, many or a size class.

TGTGCCAGCAGTTCACATCGACAGGGGACGGAGCCCCAGCATTTT | CASSSHRQGTEPQHF | TRBV28 | TRBD1 | TRBJ1-5 | NA
TGCGCCAGCAGCGCCGGGACAGGAGCCTACGAGCAGTACTTC | CASSAGTGAYEQYF | TRBV5-1 | TRBD1 | TRBJ2-7 | NA
TGTGCCAGCAGCTTGGGGAGGCGGGAGCGAGCGCCTTACAATGAGCAGTTCTTC | CASSLGRRERAPYNEQFF | TRBV5-4 | TRBD2 | TRBJ2-1 | NA
TGTGCCAGCAGTTTACACCTAAAGCTAAGAACAGGGGCGAGCTCCTACGAGCAGTACTTC | CASSLHLKLRTGASSYEQYF | TRBV28 | TRBD1 | TRBJ2-7 | NA
TGCAGCCTAACTAGCGGGAGGGGCCAAGAGACCCAGTACTTC | CSLTSGRGQETQYF | TRBV29-1 | TRBD2 | TRBJ2-5 | NA
TGTGCCAGCAGCCAAACTAGCGGGAGCTCCTACAATGAGCAGTTCTTC | CASSQTSGSSYNEQFF | TRBV11-3 | TRBD2 | TRBJ2-1 | NA
TGTGCCAGCAGCCAAGATCGCTACGAGCAGTACTTC | CASSQDRYEQYF | TRBV14 | NA | TRBJ2-7 | NA
TGTGCCAGCAGTTCCGCCGGACAGGGACAAATTTATGGCTACACCTTC | CASSSAGQGQIYGYTF | TRBV28 | TRBD1 | TRBJ1-2 | NA
TGTGCCAGCACCAGACAGGCCCCTAGCACAGATACGCAGTATTTT | CASTRQAPSTDTQYF | TRBV7-9 | NA | TRBJ2-3 | few
TGTGCCAGCAGCGGGGGGGAAATCCTCTACGAGCAGTACTTC | CASSGGEILYEQYF | TRBV6-1 | TRBD2 | TRBJ2-7 | NA
TGTGCCAGCAGCCCCGTTGGGGGGTTCCACACTGAAGCTTTCTTT | CASSPVGGFHTEAFF | TRBV9 | NA | TRBJ1-1 | NA
TGTGCCAGTAGCGCCCGGGCCGCGGGGCGTAACTATGGCTACACCTTC | CASSARAAGRNYGYTF | TRBV19 | NA | TRBJ1-2 | once
TGTGCCAGCTCACCATTAACTAGCGGGACCTACAATGAGCAGTTCTTC | CASSPLTSGTYNEQFF | TRBV18 | TRBD2 | TRBJ2-1 | NA
TGTGCCAGCTCACCAACAGGGTCGGAAGCTTTCTTT | CASSPTGSEAFF | TRBV18 | NA | TRBJ1-1 | NA
TGTGCCGGCGGACGCCGAGGGGACAACGAGCAGTACTTC | CAGGRRGDNEQYF | TRBV30 | NA | TRBJ2-7 | NA
TGTGCCAGCAGCCCCGAGGTAGCGGGGATAGTTAATACGCAGTATTTT | CASSPEVAGIVNTQYF | TRBV4-2 | TRBD2 | TRBJ2-3 | few
TGTGCCAGCAGTTTATCGGCCGACAGAGATGAGCAGTTCTTC | CASSLSADRDEQFF | TRBV27 | NA | TRBJ2-1 | NA
TGTGCCAGCAGCTTAGTGCTGGAGTATCCGTACTTC | CASSLVLEYPYF | TRBV11-2 | NA | TRBJ2-5 | NA
TGCAGTGCTAGTCCCAGGGATGGCTACACCTTC | CSASPRDGYTF | TRBV20-1 | NA | TRBJ1-2 | NA
TGCGCCAGCAGCTTGGTTGGCGGGGAGGGTTCTGGGGCCAACGTCCTGACTTTC | CASSLVGGEGSGANVLTF | TRBV5-1 | TRBD2 | TRBJ2-6 | NA
TGTGCCAGCAGTTTGACGGGAAAGCCTTCCGAGCAGTACTTC | CASSLTGKPSEQYF | TRBV2 | NA | TRBJ2-7 | NA
TGTGCCAGCAGCCAAGTTTGGGGGCAACACGATAGCAATCAGCCCCAGCATTTT | CASSQVWGQHDSNQPQHF | TRBV14 | NA | TRBJ1-5 | NA
TGTGCCAGCAGTCTTGGACTAGCGGGAGGGCCGGATGAGCAGTTCTTC | CASSLGLAGGPDEQFF | TRBV28 | TRBD2 | TRBJ2-1 | NA
TGTGCCAGCAGCTTCGGAGGGACAGTCTACCGGAACACTGAAGCTTTCTTT | CASSFGGTVYRNTEAFF | TRBV5-6 | TRBD1 | TRBJ1-1 | NA
TGTGCCAGCGTATCCGGGATAAGGGTAAAACCGGACAAAAACATTCAGTACTTC | CASVSGIRVKPDKNIQYF | TRBV6-4 | NA | TRBJ2-4 | NA
TGTGCCAGCAGCTTAGGCGACAGTTTTCTGTTTTTT | CASSLGDSFLFF | TRBV7-9 | NA | TRBJ1-4 | NA
TGTGCCAGCAGTTTAGGCGGAAGCTCCTATAATTCACCCCTCCACTTT | CASSLGGSSYNSPLHF | TRBV27 | NA | TRBJ1-6 | NA
TGTGCCAGCAGTGCGCGACCCGGGAGCACCGGGGAGCTGTTTTTT | CASSARPGSTGELFF | TRBV25-1 | NA | TRBJ2-2 | NA
TGTGCCAGTTCACCGGGACAGAGGGACACCGGGGAGCTGTTTTTT | CASSPGQRDTGELFF | TRBV28 | TRBD1 | TRBJ2-2 | NA
TGTGCCAGCAGCGTAGTGGGACAGGGGGGCACAGATACGCAGTATTTT | CASSVVGQGGTDTQYF | TRBV9 | TRBD1 | TRBJ2-3 | NA
TGTGCCAGCAGCTTGGCGGGGTCAGGGGGCTGGGTTACGCAGTATTTT | CASSLAGSGGWVTQYF | TRBV5-4 | TRBD1 | TRBJ2-3 | few
TGCGCCAGCAGTCAATCGGGAGGAGCGGGTGGCTACACCTTC | CASSQSGGAGGYTF | TRBV23-1 | NA | TRBJ1-2 | NA
TGTGCCAGCAGTTACCGGGGACAGGAATACGAGCAGTACTTC | CASSYRGQEYEQYF | TRBV6-6 | TRBD1 | TRBJ2-7 | NA
TGTGCCAGCAGCCTAGCGGGAGGGTATTCCTACGAGCAGTACTTC | CASSLAGGYSYEQYF | TRBV7-9 | TRBD2 | TRBJ2-7 | NA
TGTGCCAGCAGCTTAGGGCACAGGACAGGAAGGCAGTTCTTC | CASSLGHRTGRQFF | TRBV7-2 | TRBD1 | TRBJ2-1 | NA
TGTGCCAGTAGGGGACTAGCGGATTCCTACGAGCAGTACTTC | CASRGLADSYEQYF | TRBV19 | TRBD2 | TRBJ2-7 | NA
TGTGCCAGCAGCTTAGGACAGGTGAATCAGCCCCAGCATTTT | CASSLGQVNQPQHF | TRBV6-1 | TRBD1 | TRBJ1-5 | NA
TGTGCCAGCAGCCAGGGCCCTAGCTACCTAATAGAGACCCAGTACTTC | CASSQGPSYLIETQYF | TRBV4-2 | NA | TRBJ2-5 | NA
TGTGCCAGCAGCCATCCACGGGGGGGGGTCACAGATACGCAGTATTTT | CASSHPRGGVTDTQYF | TRBV7-9 | TRBD2 | TRBJ2-3 | NA
TGTGCCAGCAGACCGGGTCAACGTGGCGAGCAGTACTTC | CASRPGQRGEQYF | TRBV6-5 | NA | TRBJ2-7 | NA
TGTGCCAGCAGTAGACAGGGGAACGAGCAGTACTTC | CASSRQGNEQYF | TRBV27 | TRBD1 | TRBJ2-7 | NA
TGTGCCTGGAGTGTGGACAGCTATTCCTACGAGCAGTACTTC | CAWSVDSYSYEQYF | TRBV30 | NA | TRBJ2-7 | NA
TGTGCCAGTAGTCTTTCCGGGACTAGAGGGACCGGGGAGCTGTTTTTT | CASSLSGTRGTGELFF | TRBV19 | TRBD2 | TRBJ2-2 | NA
TGTGCCAGCTCACCACGAGAGACTGGAGGGGAAAAACTGTTTTTT | CASSPRETGGEKLFF | TRBV18 | NA | TRBJ1-4 | NA
TGTGCCAGCAGGGCACAGTCATCTGGGGCCAACGTCCTGACTTTC | CASRAQSSGANVLTF | TRBV11-2 | NA | TRBJ2-6 | once
TGTGCCAGCAGCTTCAGCACTAGCCCAGATACGCAGTATTTT | CASSFSTSPDTQYF | TRBV11-2 | NA | TRBJ2-3 | once